The 21 T cell receptor beta chains below were found in one sample sequenced in a study of technical replicates of blood from a few donors. Using immunoSEQ multiplex PCR, the repertoire was profiled, and TCRdb retains in-frame clones only, with some absent. The table shows approximately 59,000 clones, with approximately 86% occurring only once. The sample taken for sequencing was PBMCs. The receptors derive from a human donor in good health. Some clones in this sample may be carry-over from other donors' samples.

The CDR3, as DNA: TGCGCCAGCAGCTTGGCCACCGGACAGGCCCCTTTTGGTGAGCAGTTCTTC. It codes for CASSLATGQAPFGEQFF. This chain connects TRBV5-1 to TRBJ2-1; 7 positions match TRBD1. This CDR3 comprises 17 residues. With 0 bases clipped from V and 9 bases from J, the junction kept 15 bases outside the gene matches. Germline V gene sequence: CDR1 SGHRS, CDR2 YFSETQ.

The chain joins TRBV4-2 to TRBJ1-6; D is ambiguous. CDR1 and CDR2 from the germline V gene are LGHNA and YNFKEQ. Trimming stripped 4 bases from V and 4 bases from J, with 17 bases between. The CDR3 loop spans 17 amino acids. The CDR3 DNA follows: TGTGCCAGCAGCCTTCACACCTCGGCGGAGTATAATTCACCCCTCCACTTT. This gives the protein CASSLHTSAEYNSPLHF.

The chain couples TRBV19 to TRBJ2-7; a weak D match, TRBD1 (6 bases). Germline loops: CDR1 LNHDA, CDR2 SQIVND (reference sequence). Trimming removed 3 bases from V and 6 bases from J, with 15 bases in between. The CDR3 is 14 residues long. This chain's CDR3 is CASSMATQGGEQYF. The DNA of the CDR3 is TGTGCCAGTAGTATGGCAACACAGGGTGGCGAGCAGTACTTC.

The rearrangement uses TRBV7-2 and TRBJ1-6, with 7 bases aligning to TRBD1. The CDR3 sequence is 13 residues long. Germline assignment: CDR1 SGHTA and CDR2 FQGNSA. With 5 bases clipped from V and 14 bases from J, the junction kept 9 bases outside the gene matches. CDR3 sequence: CASSPGTAGTLHF. The CDR3 DNA follows: TGTGCCAGCAGCCCTGGGACAGCTGGAACCCTCCACTTT.

The chain links TRBV6-6 to TRBJ2-7; D is undetermined. V was trimmed by 0 bases and J by 7 bases, leaving 13 bases between them. There are 14 residues in the CDR3. Looked up from germline, CDR1 is MNHNY and CDR2 is SVGAGI (reference sequence). CDR3 sequence reads: CASSYSESLLEQYF. The CDR3 DNA reads as TGTGCCAGCAGTTACTCCGAGAGTTTGTTAGAGCAGTACTTC.

Details on this clone: Distinct nucleotide sequences in the sample also encode this CDR3. V usage is TRBV5-6 and J usage is TRBJ2-7, with D perhaps TRBD2 (5 bases). CDR3 length equals 15 residues. V was trimmed by 1 base and J by 2 bases, leaving 13 bases between them. Germline CDR1 is SGHDT and CDR2 is YYEEEE. In DNA, the CDR3 is TGTGCCAGCAGCTTGCCGGGCGGGCTAACCTACGAGCAGTACTTC. It codes for CASSLPGGLTYEQYF.

This rearrangement joins TRBV12-5 to TRBJ2-1, with D tentatively TRBD2 (6 bases). The CDR3 is made up of 15 amino acids. The V and J ends lost 5 bases and 4 bases respectively, with 15 bases between them. The germline V gene has CDR1 LGHNT and CDR2 FRNRAP. The CDR3: CASGRRLGSYNEQFF. The DNA for the CDR3 is TGTGCTAGTGGTAGAAGACTAGGAAGTTACAATGAGCAGTTCTTC.

V gene TRBV9 combines with J gene TRBJ2-2, with D tentatively TRBD1 (5 bases). Germline-derived CDR1 and CDR2 are SGDLS and YYNGEE. This CDR3 spans 15 amino acids. Trimming removed 4 bases from V and 0 bases from J, with 10 bases in between. In DNA form, the CDR3 reads TGTGCCAGCAGCCGTTTGGACACGAACACCGGGGAGCTGTTTTTT. Encoded protein: CASSRLDTNTGELFF.

In this sample, this clone turned up once. The gene calls are TRBV6-8 and TRBJ1-4, with D hard to call. Germline-derived CDR1 and CDR2 are MNHGY and SAAAGT. V lost 5 bases and J lost 7, with 8 bases in between. There are 12 residues in the CDR3. The CDR3, as DNA: TGTGCCAGCAGTAAGCCGCGTGAAAAACTGTTTTTT. Its protein is CASSKPREKLFF.

The genes are TRBV4-1 and TRBJ2-7; tentatively, D is TRBD2 (6 bases). Looked up from germline, CDR1 is MGHRA and CDR2 is YSYEKL. The ends were cut back, 0 bases at V and 7 bases at J, with 19 bases in the middle. There are 16 residues in the CDR3. The CDR3 DNA reads as TGCGCCAGCAGCCAAGAATACGGGCTAGCGAAGGATGAGCAGTACTTC. Translating gives CASSQEYGLAKDEQYF.

V and J are TRBV4-1 and TRBJ2-6, with a possible D match to TRBD1 (6 bases). CDR3 length: 16 amino acids. Trimming pared 1 base from V and 0 bases from J, leaving 7 bases between. The germline CDR1 and CDR2 sequences are MGHRA and YSYEKL. The CDR3 protein is CASSQVGGSGANVLTF. CDR3 DNA sequence: TGCGCCAGCAGCCAAGTAGGGGGCTCTGGGGCCAACGTCCTGACTTTC.

This clone came up a few times. V usage is TRBV6-5 and J usage is TRBJ2-7; 8 nucleotides line up with TRBD1. Unmatched junction bases numbered 11, after V lost 5 bases and J lost 5 bases. The CDR3 has 15 residues. Germline V gives CDR1 MNHEY, CDR2 SVGAGI. Written as DNA, the CDR3 is TGTGCCAGCAGTGTCCCCAGGGGGCGAACCCACGAGCAGTACTTC. Amino acid sequence: CASSVPRGRTHEQYF.

The chain couples TRBV2 to TRBJ2-6; D is perhaps TRBD2 (7 bases). V dropped 7 bases and J dropped 1 base, with 20 bases sitting between them. This CDR3 spans 18 amino acids. Germline-derived CDR1 and CDR2 are SNHLY and FYNNEI. The CDR3 nucleotides are TGTGCCAGCACCCCAGGCGGGGGCGTTTGGTCTGGGGCCAACGTCCTGACTTTC. Protein: CASTPGGGVWSGANVLTF.

This clone was observed a handful of times. This chain connects TRBV6-6 to TRBJ2-7, with D uncertain. Between the trimmed V and J ends, which lost 6 bases and 7 bases, there was a span of 10 bases. Germline V lookup: CDR1 MNHNY, CDR2 SVGAGI (reference sequence). CDR3 length equals 11 residues. CDR3 region: CASSSPGEQYF. CDR3 coding DNA: TGTGCCAGCAGCTCACCCGGGGAGCAGTACTTC.

The chain is built from TRBV5-1 and TRBJ2-5, with a weak D call TRBD1 (5 bases). Germline CDR1 and CDR2: SGHRS and YFSETQ. CDR3 size: 13 residues. Trimming pared 5 bases from V and 5 bases from J, leaving 13 bases between. The CDR3 region has the DNA TGCGCCAGCAGTACAGGTGCCTTGGAGACCCAGTACTTC. Protein sequence: CASSTGALETQYF.

The chain couples TRBV7-7 to TRBJ2-6; D is undetermined. The CDR3 has 15 amino acids. From germline, CDR1 is SSHAT and CDR2 FNYEAQ (reference sequence). V lost 5 bases and J lost 0, with 8 bases in between. The CDR3 DNA is TGTGCCAGCAGCCTCGACAACTCTGGGGCCAACGTCCTGACTTTC. Translating it yields CASSLDNSGANVLTF.

The J gene is TRBJ2-6, the V gene TRBV7-9, with TRBD1 as a possible D gene (7 bases). The CDR3 sequence is 16 residues long. V lost 5 bases to trimming and J lost 1 base, with 12 bases between them. Germline V CDR1 and CDR2: SEHNR, FQNEAQ (reference sequence). The CDR3 region has the DNA TGTGCCAGCAGCGCGGGACAGCCGTCTGGGGCCAACGTCCTGACTTTC. This sequence encodes CASSAGQPSGANVLTF.

This clone was counted once. The CDR3 loop is CASSSRTSGRTDTQYF. The DNA of the CDR3 is TGTGCCAGCAGCTCGCGGACTAGCGGGCGCACAGATACGCAGTATTTT. This chain links TRBV7-2 with TRBJ2-3; 11 bases line up with TRBD2. V was clipped by 4 bases and J by 1 base; unmatched bases: 4. This CDR3 has 16 amino acids. Germline V gene data show CDR1 as SGHTA and CDR2 as FQGNSA.

The chain is built from TRBV9 and TRBJ2-3; possible D gene TRBD2, 5 bases. CDR3 length: 13 residues. CDR1 and CDR2 from the germline V gene are SGDLS and YYNGEE. V was cut by 3 bases and J by 3 bases, with 8 bases left in between. The CDR3 loop reads CASSGTRTDTQYF. For the CDR3, the DNA is TGTGCCAGCAGCGGTACTAGGACAGATACGCAGTATTTT.

The V call is TRBV5-1, the J call TRBJ2-5; a weak D match, TRBD1 (6 bases). CDR1 and CDR2 (germline): SGHRS, YFSETQ. The CDR3 has 14 residues. V dropped 4 bases and J dropped 5 bases, with 15 bases sitting between them. This CDR3 reads CASSRLGGGETQYF. CDR3 coding DNA: TGCGCCAGCAGCCGGCTTGGGGGCGGGGAGACCCAGTACTTC.

The gene calls are TRBV7-2 and TRBJ1-3; D gene ambiguous. With 2 bases removed from V and 0 bases from J, the gap between germline ends came to 14 bases. Per the germline V gene, CDR1 is SGHTA and CDR2 is FQGNSA. This CDR3 is 17 amino acids long. The CDR3: CASSLFHPDSSGNTIYF. CDR3 bases: TGTGCCAGCAGCTTATTTCACCCAGACTCCTCTGGAAACACCATATATTTT.